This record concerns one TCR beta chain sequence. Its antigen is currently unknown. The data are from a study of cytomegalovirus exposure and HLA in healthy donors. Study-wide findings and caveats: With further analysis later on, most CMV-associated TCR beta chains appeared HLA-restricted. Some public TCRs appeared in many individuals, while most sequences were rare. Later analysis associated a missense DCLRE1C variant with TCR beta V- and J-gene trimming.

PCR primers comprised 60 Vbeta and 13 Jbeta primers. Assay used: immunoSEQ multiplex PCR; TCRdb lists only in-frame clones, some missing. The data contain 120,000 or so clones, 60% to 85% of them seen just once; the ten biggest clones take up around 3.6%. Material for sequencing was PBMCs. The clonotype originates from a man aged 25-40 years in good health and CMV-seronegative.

CDR3 coding DNA: TGCGCCAGCAGCTTGGGGGGGGTCGGTACCGGGGAGCTGTTTTTT. This sequence encodes CASSLGGVGTGELFF. This chain links TRBV5-1 with TRBJ2-2, with D perhaps matching TRBD2 (6 bases). Germline V CDR1 and CDR2: SGHRS, YFSETQ. The CDR3 sequence is 15 residues long. Trimming removed 0 bases from V and 5 bases from J, with 11 bases in between.